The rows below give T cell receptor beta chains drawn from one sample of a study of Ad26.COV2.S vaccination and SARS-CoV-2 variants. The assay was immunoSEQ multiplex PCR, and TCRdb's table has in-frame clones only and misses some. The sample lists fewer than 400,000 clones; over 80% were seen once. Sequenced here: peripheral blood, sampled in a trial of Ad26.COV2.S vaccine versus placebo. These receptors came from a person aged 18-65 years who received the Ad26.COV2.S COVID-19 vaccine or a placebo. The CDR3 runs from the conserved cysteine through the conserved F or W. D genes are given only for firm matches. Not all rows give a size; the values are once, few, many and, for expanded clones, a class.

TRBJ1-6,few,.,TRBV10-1,TGCGCCAGCAGTGAGGGGGATTCACCCCTCCACTTT,CASSEGDSPLHF
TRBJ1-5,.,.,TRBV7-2,TGTGCCAGCAGCTTAGGCCGCAATCAGCTCCAGCATTTT,CASSLGRNQLQHF
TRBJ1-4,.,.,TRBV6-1,TGTGCCAGCAGTGAGGTCAGCAATGAAAAACTGTTTTTT,CASSEVSNEKLFF
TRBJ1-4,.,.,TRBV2,TGTGCCAGCAGTGGTCAGGGCCATGAAAAACTGTTTTTT,CASSGQGHEKLFF
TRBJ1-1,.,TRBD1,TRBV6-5,TGTGCCAGCAGTTACTCGCCGGGACAGCCGAAGGTTTTCTTT,CASSYSPGQPKVFF
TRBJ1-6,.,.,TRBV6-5,TGTGCCACTAAAGATCGAGCGGGCCTCCACTTT,CATKDRAGLHF
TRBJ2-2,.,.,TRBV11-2,TGTGCCAGCAGTCCTATGGGCCGAGGCACCGGGGAGCTGTTTTTT,CASSPMGRGTGELFF
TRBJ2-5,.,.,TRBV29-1,TGCAGCGTTGAACGGGGCGAACCGCAGACCGAGTACTTC,CSVERGEPQTEYF
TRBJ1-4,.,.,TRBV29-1,TGCAGCGTTGGGGAGGGTATGGGTGAAAAACTGTTTTTT,CSVGEGMGEKLFF
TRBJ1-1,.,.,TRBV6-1,TGTGCCAGCAGTGAACCGGGCCAGGGCGCTTTCTTT,CASSEPGQGAFF
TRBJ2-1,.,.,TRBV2,TGTGCCAGCAGTGAAGGGGTCCCCCGACAGTTCTTC,CASSEGVPRQFF
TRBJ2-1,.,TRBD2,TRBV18,TGTGCCAGTCCCATTAGAATGAGTAGCGGGGTAATCAATGAGCAGTTCTTC,CASPIRMSSGVINEQFF
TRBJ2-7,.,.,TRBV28,TGTGCCAGCAGTCTCTCCCTCGTGAGGGCCGAGCAGTACTTC,CASSLSLVRAEQYF
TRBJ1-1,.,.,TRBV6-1,TGTGCCAGCAGTGAACAGGGGAACACTGAAGCTTTCTTT,CASSEQGNTEAFF